Presented here are 25 T cell receptor beta chains from one specimen sequenced in a study of patients and donors after allogeneic stem cell transplantation. TCRdb fed the RT-PCR reads into MiXCR, producing one record per CDR3 protein. Among some 960,000 distinct CDR3 sequences listed, approximately 18% were seen once. Sequenced material: blood, either unsorted or a sorted T cell fraction (not recorded which). Receptors were obtained from a human donor who was either an allogeneic HSCT recipient or a stem cell or donor lymphocyte infusion donor (not recorded which). It is not recorded whose cells these are; they may come from a transplant donor.

The V call is TRBV30, the J call TRBJ1-1; no clear D gene. The germline CDR1 and CDR2 sequences are GTSNPN and SVGIG (reference sequence). The CDR3 spans 15 residues. Trimming removed 4 bases at V and 3 bases at J, with 18 bases between. Here the CDR3 reads CAWTHAGGMYTEAFF. The CDR3, as DNA: TGTGCCTGGACACATGCGGGAGGCATGTACACTGAAGCTTTCTTT.

The rearrangement joins TRBV7-6 to TRBJ1-6; D possibly corresponds to TRBD1 (6 bases). V was clipped by 5 bases and J by 7 bases, with 15 bases between them. CDR1 is SGHVS and CDR2 is FNYEAQ in the germline V gene. The CDR3 spans 15 residues. The CDR3 sequence: CASSGSTGHNSPLHF. CDR3 sequence (DNA): TGTGCCAGCAGCGGATCGACAGGCCACAATTCACCCCTCCACTTT.

This clonotype has only one observation. The chain links TRBV7-2 to TRBJ2-5, with 12 bases aligning to TRBD2. Germline values: CDR1 SGHTA, CDR2 FQGNSA. This CDR3 is 18 amino acids long. The ends lost 0 bases at V and 5 bases at J; junction bases unmatched: 10. CDR3 coding DNA: TGTGCCAGCAGCTTAGCGCGGACTAGCGGGATGATCTGGGAGACCCAGTACTTC. It yields the protein CASSLARTSGMIWETQYF.

This clonotype was seen many times. The gene calls are TRBV7-6 and TRBJ1-3; D possibly corresponds to TRBD1 (6 bases). This CDR3 has 13 residues. Germline assignment: CDR1 SGHVS and CDR2 FNYEAQ. Trimming removed 2 bases at V and 11 bases at J, with 13 bases between. The DNA for the CDR3 is TGTGCCAGCAGCTTAACCGACGGGGGCTCCATATATTTT. Translation: CASSLTDGGSIYF.

The chain carries TRBV5-1 and TRBJ2-1; 7 bases are shared with TRBD2. This CDR3 has 16 residues. The junction had 18 bases not matched to a gene; V was cut back by 5 bases and J by 10 bases. Germline V CDR1 and CDR2: SGHRS, YFSETQ. In nucleotides, the CDR3 is TGCGCCAGCAGAGAGCCAGCTAGCGGTCGGTCGCACGAGCAGTTCTTC. Translation: CASREPASGRSHEQFF.

The chain uses TRBV10-3 and TRBJ1-2, with TRBD1 as a possible D gene (5 bases). This CDR3 spans 14 amino acids. The V end lost 6 bases, the J end lost 2 bases, and 13 bases lay between the germline ends. Looked up from germline, CDR1 is ENHRY and CDR2 is SYGVKD. In nucleotides, the CDR3 is TGTGCCATCAGGGGAGAAGGGACGAACTATGGCTACACCTTC. Translated: CAIRGEGTNYGYTF.

The chain recombines TRBV27 with TRBJ2-1; TRBD2 matches at 9 bases. The CDR3 extends over 17 amino acids. The V gene end was trimmed by 5 bases and the J gene end by 8 bases; junction bases not matched to a gene: 16. Germline V gene sequence: CDR1 MNHEY, CDR2 SMNVEV (reference sequence). CDR3 protein: CASSTWTSAVGRDEQFF. The CDR3 region has the DNA TGTGCCAGCAGTACCTGGACTAGCGCGGTCGGTCGCGATGAGCAGTTCTTC.

This clonotype appeared a few times. The V and J genes are TRBV12-3 or TRBV12-4 and TRBJ1-6; no definite D call. Deletions cut 3 bases from V and 8 bases from J, with 11 bases between. CDR3 length equals 14 residues. CDR3 sequence reads: CASSFTGIDSPLHF. The CDR3 bases are TGTGCCAGCAGTTTCACCGGGATCGATTCACCCCTCCACTTT.

This clonotype has only a few counts. The chain joins TRBV12-3 or TRBV12-4 to TRBJ2-2; possible D gene TRBD1, 6 bases. Trimming removed 3 bases from V and 3 bases from J, with 17 bases in between. The length of the CDR3 is 17 residues. The CDR3 is CASSLGTRRVDTGELFF. CDR3 nucleotide sequence: TGTGCCAGCAGTTTGGGGACAAGAAGGGTTGACACCGGGGAGCTGTTTTTT.

The CDR3 DNA is TGCAGCGCCGGGACTAGCGCCAAGAATGAGCAGTTCTTC. Encoded protein: CSAGTSAKNEQFF. V gene TRBV20-1 combines with J gene TRBJ2-1; 10 positions agree with TRBD2. The CDR3 loop spans 13 amino acids. CDR1 is DFQATT, CDR2 SNEGSKA, per germline (reference sequence).

The V call is TRBV3-1, the J call TRBJ1-5; unclear D gene. This CDR3 comprises 13 residues. Germline V gives CDR1 LGHDT, CDR2 YNNKEL (reference sequence). The V gene lost 5 bases and the J gene lost 5 bases, with 10 bases spanning the gap. CDR3 loop: CASSKRGDQPQHF. In DNA form, the CDR3 reads TGTGCCAGCAGCAAGCGGGGAGATCAGCCCCAGCATTTT.

A few counts support this clonotype. The V gene is TRBV25-1, the J gene TRBJ2-7; unclear D gene. V dropped 4 bases and J dropped 3 bases, with 10 bases sitting between them. Germline CDR1 is MGHDK and CDR2 is SYGVNS. This CDR3 is 13 amino acids long. The CDR3 loop reads CASSGVTIYEQYF. The CDR3 DNA follows: TGTGCCAGCAGTGGCGTTACTATCTACGAGCAGTACTTC.

The genes are TRBV4-2 and TRBJ1-5; a possible D gene is TRBD1 (5 bases). Trimming took 1 base from V and 7 from J, leaving 11 bases between them. Germline CDR1 LGHNA, CDR2 YNFKEQ. The CDR3 loop spans 14 amino acids. The CDR3 DNA is TGTGCCAGCAGCCAAGGGGAGGGACGGCAGCCCCAGCATTTT. It is translated as CASSQGEGRQPQHF.

This chain joins TRBV6-5 and TRBJ1-3, with TRBD1 identical over 9 bases. Germline V gene sequence: CDR1 MNHEY, CDR2 SVGAGI. This CDR3 is 16 amino acids long. Trimming cost V 0 bases and J 3 bases; bases outside gene matches: 3. The CDR3 DNA is TGTGCCAGCAGTTACTCCGACAGGGGGGGTGGAAACACCATATATTTT. This sequence encodes CASSYSDRGGGNTIYF.

Only a few counts were recorded for this clonotype. V and J are TRBV12-3 or TRBV12-4 and TRBJ2-4; 7 bases match TRBD2. There are 12 residues in the CDR3. V dropped 5 bases and J dropped 8; count of bases not matched to a gene: 3. The CDR3 reads CASSAGAHIQYF. As DNA, the CDR3 is TGTGCCAGCAGTGCGGGAGCTCACATTCAGTACTTC.

This chain connects TRBV7-2 to TRBJ1-2, with D perhaps TRBD1 (5 bases). CDR3 size: 15 residues. Trimming shortened V by 5 bases and J by 8 bases, and 21 bases separated the two germline ends. From germline, CDR1 is SGHTA and CDR2 FQGNSA. The CDR3 bases are TGTGCCAGCAGCCTAAATCCGGGGCGCCCAGAGGGCTACACCTTC. Amino acid sequence: CASSLNPGRPEGYTF.

This rearrangement joins TRBV7-2 to TRBJ1-1, with 8 bases aligning to TRBD1. With 3 bases clipped from V and 9 bases from J, the junction kept 6 bases outside the gene matches. CDR3 length: 13 amino acids. Germline V lookup: CDR1 SGHTA, CDR2 FQGNSA. In DNA, the CDR3 is TGTGCCAGCAGCTTCCAACAGGGGGAACAAGCTTTCTTT. Translated, it gives CASSFQQGEQAFF.

The chain couples TRBV5-6 to TRBJ2-3; D might be TRBD2 (6 bases). Germline CDR1 reads SGHDT; CDR2 reads YYEEEE. Trimming took off 2 bases at V and 4 bases at J, with 23 bases between the two ends. The CDR3 loop spans 18 amino acids. The CDR3 region is CASSFYLLGGARSDTQYF. In DNA form, the CDR3 reads TGTGCCAGCAGCTTTTATTTGTTGGGGGGAGCCCGGTCAGATACGCAGTATTTT. The full variable domain, its missing parts supplied by reference TRBV5-6 and TRBJ2-3, is DAGVTQSPTHLIKTRGQQVTLRCSPKSGHDTVSWYQQALGQGPQFIFQYYEEEERQRGNFPDRFSGHQFPNYSSELNVNALLLGDSALYLCASSFYLLGGARSDTQYFGPGTRLTVL.

The rearrangement uses TRBV6-1 and TRBJ2-7, with a possible D match to TRBD2 (7 bases). The CDR3 is made up of 16 amino acids. Germline lookup yields CDR1 MNHNS and CDR2 SASEGT. Trimming took 4 bases from V and 0 from J, leaving 16 bases between them. The CDR3 is CASSGPRGAGSYEQYF. The CDR3 nucleotides read TGTGCCAGCAGTGGGCCCCGGGGGGCAGGCTCCTACGAGCAGTACTTC.

The sample holds many counts of this clonotype. V usage is TRBV5-1 and J usage is TRBJ1-1, with 7 positions matching TRBD1. The germline V gene encodes CDR1 SGHRS and CDR2 YFSETQ. V was pared by 3 bases and J by 0 bases, with 5 bases of the junction left unmatched. This CDR3 contains 15 residues. CDR3 in amino acids: CASSWGQIVNTEAFF. The CDR3 DNA follows: TGCGCCAGCAGCTGGGGACAGATAGTGAACACTGAAGCTTTCTTT.

This rearrangement joins TRBV15 to TRBJ1-1; no reliable D call. The V gene's germline CDR1 is LNHNV and CDR2 YYDKDF (reference sequence). The V end was cut by 8 bases, the J end by 8 bases, with 24 bases between. The CDR3 sequence is 15 residues long. The CDR3 spells CATSRGRGLQREAFF. CDR3 sequence (DNA): TGTGCCACCTCTAGAGGGAGAGGGCTTCAGAGAGAAGCTTTCTTT. Full variable domain (remainder filled in from reference TRBV15 and TRBJ1-1): DAMVIQNPRYQVTQFGKPVTLSCSQTLNHNVMYWYQQKSSQAPKLLFHYYDKDFNNEADTPDNFQSRRPNTSFCFLDIRSPGLGDTAMYLCATSRGRGLQREAFFGQGTRLTVV.

This clonotype was found many times. The V call is TRBV12-3 or TRBV12-4, the J call TRBJ2-2; D is unresolved. The V end lost 6 bases, the J end lost 5 bases, and 16 bases lay between the germline ends. The CDR3 runs 15 residues. Here the CDR3 reads CASSPGPDWTGELFF. DNA for the CDR3: TGTGCCAGCAGCCCTGGACCGGATTGGACCGGGGAGCTGTTTTTT.

CDR3 loop: CASSEASLTNEQFF. The CDR3, as DNA: TGTGCCAGCAGTGAAGCCTCCCTGACGAATGAGCAGTTCTTC. The chain has TRBV6-1 and TRBJ2-1, with D unclear. V was trimmed by 0 bases and J by 7 bases, leaving 10 bases between them. Germline loops: CDR1 MNHNS, CDR2 SASEGT. This CDR3 comprises 14 residues.

This clonotype was detected ten times or more. This chain links TRBV20-1 with TRBJ2-3; no firm D call. Germline values: CDR1 DFQATT, CDR2 SNEGSKA (reference sequence). The CDR3 runs to 15 residues. V was shortened by 2 bases and J by 6 bases, with 18 bases between the two germline ends. The CDR3 spells CSARTLWGTHDTQYF. The CDR3 DNA is TGCAGTGCTAGAACCCTCTGGGGTACACATGATACGCAGTATTTT.

This clonotype was seen more than once but under ten times. The chain employs TRBV20-1 and TRBJ2-7, with D maybe TRBD2 (6 bases). The CDR3 contains 14 residues. Trimming pared 5 bases from V and 2 bases from J, leaving 16 bases between. From germline, CDR1 is DFQATT and CDR2 SNEGSKA (reference sequence). The CDR3, as DNA: TGCAGTGCTCGCCGGGACTTACGGACCTACGAGCAGTACTTC. This translates into CSARRDLRTYEQYF.